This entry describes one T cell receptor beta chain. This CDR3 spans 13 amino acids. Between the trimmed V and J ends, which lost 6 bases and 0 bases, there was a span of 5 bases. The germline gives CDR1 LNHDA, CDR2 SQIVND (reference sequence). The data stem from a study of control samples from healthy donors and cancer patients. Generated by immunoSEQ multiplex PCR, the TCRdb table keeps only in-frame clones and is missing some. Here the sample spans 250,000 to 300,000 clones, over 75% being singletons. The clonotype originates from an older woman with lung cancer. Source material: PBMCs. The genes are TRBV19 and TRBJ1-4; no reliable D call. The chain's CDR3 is CASRFATNEKLFF. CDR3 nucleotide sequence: TGTGCCAGTAGATTTGCAACTAATGAAAAACTGTTTTTT.